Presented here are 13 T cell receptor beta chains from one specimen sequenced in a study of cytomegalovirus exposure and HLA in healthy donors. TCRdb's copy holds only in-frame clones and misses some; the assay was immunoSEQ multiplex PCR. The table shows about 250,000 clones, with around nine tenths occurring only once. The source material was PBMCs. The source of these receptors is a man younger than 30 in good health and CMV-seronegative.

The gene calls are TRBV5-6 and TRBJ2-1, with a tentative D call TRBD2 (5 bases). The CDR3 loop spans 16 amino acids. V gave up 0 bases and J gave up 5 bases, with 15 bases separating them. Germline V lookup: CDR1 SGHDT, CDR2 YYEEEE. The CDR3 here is CASSLDFGVRDNEQFF. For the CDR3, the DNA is TGTGCCAGCAGCTTGGACTTCGGGGTACGTGACAATGAGCAGTTCTTC.

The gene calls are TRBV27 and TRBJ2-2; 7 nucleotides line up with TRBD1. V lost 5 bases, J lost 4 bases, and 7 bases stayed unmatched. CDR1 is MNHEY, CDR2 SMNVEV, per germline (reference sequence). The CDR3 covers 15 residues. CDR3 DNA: TGTGCCAGCAGTCCCCGACAGGGTGGCACCGGGGAGCTGTTTTTT. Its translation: CASSPRQGGTGELFF.

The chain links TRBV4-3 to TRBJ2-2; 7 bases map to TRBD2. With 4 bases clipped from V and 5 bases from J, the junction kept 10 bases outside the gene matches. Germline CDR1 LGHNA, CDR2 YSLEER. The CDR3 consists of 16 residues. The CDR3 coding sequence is TGCGCCAGCAGCCCGGCCCCGGGGGGTGGGACCGGGGAGCTGTTTTTT. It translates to CASSPAPGGGTGELFF.

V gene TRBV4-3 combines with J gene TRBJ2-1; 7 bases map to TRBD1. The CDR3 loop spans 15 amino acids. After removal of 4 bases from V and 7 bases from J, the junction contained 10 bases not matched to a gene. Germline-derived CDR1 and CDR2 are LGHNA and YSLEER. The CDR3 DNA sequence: TGCGCCAGCAGCCTCCAAACGACAGGGTGGAATGAGCAGTTCTTC. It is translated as CASSLQTTGWNEQFF.

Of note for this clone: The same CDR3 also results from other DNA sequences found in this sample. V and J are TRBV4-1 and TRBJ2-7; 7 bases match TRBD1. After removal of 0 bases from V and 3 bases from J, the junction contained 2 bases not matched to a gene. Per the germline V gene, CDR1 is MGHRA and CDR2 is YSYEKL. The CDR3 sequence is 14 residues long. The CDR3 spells CASSQDRGFYEQYF. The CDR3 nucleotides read TGCGCCAGCAGCCAAGACAGGGGGTTCTACGAGCAGTACTTC.

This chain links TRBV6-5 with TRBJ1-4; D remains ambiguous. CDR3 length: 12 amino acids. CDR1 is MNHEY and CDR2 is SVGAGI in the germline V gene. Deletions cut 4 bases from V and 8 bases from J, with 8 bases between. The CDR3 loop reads CASSSPGEKLFF. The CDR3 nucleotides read TGTGCCAGCAGTTCCCCGGGGGAAAAACTGTTTTTT.

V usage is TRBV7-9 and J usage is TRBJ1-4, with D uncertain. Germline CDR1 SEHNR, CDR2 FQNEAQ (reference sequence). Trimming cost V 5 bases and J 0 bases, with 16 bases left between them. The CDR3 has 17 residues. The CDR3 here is CASSPYREDPTNEKLFF. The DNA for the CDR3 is TGTGCCAGCAGCCCCTATCGGGAGGACCCAACTAATGAAAAACTGTTTTTT. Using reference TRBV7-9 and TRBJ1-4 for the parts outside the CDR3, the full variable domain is DTGVSQNPRHKITKRGQNVTFRCDPISEHNRLYWYRQTLGQGPEFLTYFQNEAQLEKSRLLSDRFSAERPKGSFSTLEIQRTEQGDSAMYLCASSPYREDPTNEKLFFGSGTQLSVL.

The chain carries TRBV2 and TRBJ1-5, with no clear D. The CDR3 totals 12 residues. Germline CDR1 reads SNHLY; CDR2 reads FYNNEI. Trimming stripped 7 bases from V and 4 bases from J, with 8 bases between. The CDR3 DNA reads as TGTGCCAGCAATCGGTTGAATCAGCCCCAGCATTTT. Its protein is CASNRLNQPQHF.

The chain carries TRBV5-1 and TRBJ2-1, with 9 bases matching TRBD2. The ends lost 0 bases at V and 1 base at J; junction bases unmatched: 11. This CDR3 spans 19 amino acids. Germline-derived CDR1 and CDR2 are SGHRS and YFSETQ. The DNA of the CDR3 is TGCGCCAGCAGCTTGGAGGGTAGCGGGAGAATTGGTTCCTACAATGAGCAGTTCTTC. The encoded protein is CASSLEGSGRIGSYNEQFF.

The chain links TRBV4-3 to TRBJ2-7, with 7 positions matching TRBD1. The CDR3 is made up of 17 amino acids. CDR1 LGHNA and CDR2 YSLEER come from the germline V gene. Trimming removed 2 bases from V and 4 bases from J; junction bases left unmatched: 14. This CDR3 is CASSQSVGTGALYEQYF. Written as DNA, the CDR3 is TGCGCCAGCAGCCAAAGTGTCGGCACAGGGGCCTTATACGAGCAGTACTTC.

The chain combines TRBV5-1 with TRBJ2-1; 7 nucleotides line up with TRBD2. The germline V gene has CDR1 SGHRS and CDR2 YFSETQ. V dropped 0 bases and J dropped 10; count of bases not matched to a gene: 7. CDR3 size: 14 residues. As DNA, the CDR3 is TGCGCCAGCAGCTTGGTGGCGGGAGCGAGCGAGCAGTTCTTC. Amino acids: CASSLVAGASEQFF.

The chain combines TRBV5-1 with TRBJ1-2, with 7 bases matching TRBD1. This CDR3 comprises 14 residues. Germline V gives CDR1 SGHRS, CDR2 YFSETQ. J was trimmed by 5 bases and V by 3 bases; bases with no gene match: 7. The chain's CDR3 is CASSSAGTVYGYTF. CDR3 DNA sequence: TGCGCCAGCAGCTCCGCCGGGACAGTTTATGGCTACACCTTC.

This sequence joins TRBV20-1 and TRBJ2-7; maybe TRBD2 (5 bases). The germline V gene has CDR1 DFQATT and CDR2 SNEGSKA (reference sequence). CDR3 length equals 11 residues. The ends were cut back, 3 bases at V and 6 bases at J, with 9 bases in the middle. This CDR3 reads CSASSSREQYF. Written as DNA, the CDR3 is TGCAGTGCTAGTTCTAGCCGCGAGCAGTACTTC.